The present T cell receptor (beta chain) was sequenced within a study of identical twins. Template switching added a universal primer site; cDNA carried unique molecular identifiers. From the 5' RACE reads, TCRdb called clonotypes with MiXCR, one entry per CDR3 protein. The table lists about 890,000 distinct CDR3 sequences, 9% to 15% of them singletons. In this sample, this clonotype turned up many times. Its antigen is undetermined. Study outcomes and limitations: Out-of-frame alpha sequences shared between twins exhibited an excess of low generation probability. Carriage of fewer insertions was seen in abundant cord blood beta clonotypes, whereas memory repertoires showed none.

The CDR3 sequence is 13 residues long. The ends were cut back, 2 bases at V and 7 bases at J, with 11 bases in the middle. These data also formed part of another study, on yellow fever vaccine responses in identical twins. From that paper: In identical twins, vaccine T cell responses appeared partly shared and partly individual.

This TCR was recovered from a woman under 30 in good health. This rearrangement joins TRBV12-3 or TRBV12-4 to TRBJ1-1, with D maybe TRBD1 (6 bases). Material for sequencing was PBMCs. CDR3 loop: CASSLKGVGEAFF. Written as DNA, the CDR3 is TGTGCCAGCAGTTTAAAGGGGGTTGGTGAAGCTTTCTTT.